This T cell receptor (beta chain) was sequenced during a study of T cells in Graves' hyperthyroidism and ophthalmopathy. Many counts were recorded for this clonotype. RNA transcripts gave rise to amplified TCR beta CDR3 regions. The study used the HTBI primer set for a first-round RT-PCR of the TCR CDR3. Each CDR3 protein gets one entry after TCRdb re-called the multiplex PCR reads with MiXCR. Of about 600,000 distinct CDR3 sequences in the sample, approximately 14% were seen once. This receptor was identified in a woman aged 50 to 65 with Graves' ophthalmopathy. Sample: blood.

CDR3 protein: CASSSGTSGSGELFF. CDR3 coding DNA: TGCGCCAGCAGCTCCGGGACTTCCGGCTCCGGGGAGCTGTTTTTT. This chain connects TRBV5-1 to TRBJ2-2, with D perhaps TRBD2 (6 bases). Trimming took 3 bases from V and 6 from J, leaving 15 bases between them. This CDR3 spans 15 amino acids. Per germline, CDR1 SGHRS and CDR2 YFSETQ.